This T cell receptor beta chain was captured in a study of blood T cell repertoires in COVID-19. About the research overall: Italy, Spain and the United States were the sources of the convalescent and acute COVID-19 samples. PBMCs, B-cell-depleted T cells, or T cells provided the cDNA or gDNA that made up the material.

This CDR3 contains 14 residues. Trimming took 5 bases from V and 8 from J; bases not matched to a gene: 9. Per germline, CDR1 LNHDA and CDR2 SQIVND (reference sequence). Authors' processing steps: Cell counts per sample came from amplifying reference gene primers. Profiling relied on immunoSEQ multiplex PCR, and the TCRdb table lists in-frame clones only, not all of them. Clone size and V and J calls were adopted from that table, with D and trimming inferred from the DNA. Of about 150,000 clones in the sample, under 90% are singletons; the top ten hold roughly 0.58%. This clone was detected once. The sequencing sample was made of peripheral blood. This TCR was sampled from a man between 60 and 70 years old with acute or convalescent COVID-19. The chain employs TRBV19 and TRBJ2-4, with 7 bases identical to TRBD2. CDR3 nucleotides: TGTGCCAGTAGTTACCTAGCGGAGGGATACATTCAGTACTTC. It encodes CASSYLAEGYIQYF.